The rows below give T cell receptor beta chains drawn from one sample of a study of control samples from healthy donors and cancer patients. Profiling relied on immunoSEQ multiplex PCR, and the TCRdb table lists in-frame clones only, not all of them. The repertoire consists of about 75,000 clones, with around 94% occurring once and the leading ten covering 6.2%. Source material: blood. These receptors were taken from a middle-aged woman in good health. CDR3s include the opening cysteine and the closing phenylalanine or tryptophan. D genes are given only for firm matches. For some rows the clone size is stated as once, few or many, or as a class when expanded; others skip it.

d_call j_call clone_size v_call cdr3_nt cdr3_aa
. TRBJ1-2 . TRBV7-2 TGTGCCAGCAGCTTACACGGGAAAGCTAACTATGGCTACACCTTC CASSLHGKANYGYTF
. TRBJ2-5 once TRBV9 TGTGCCAGCAGGGACCAGGGGCAAGAGACCCAGTACTTC CASRDQGQETQYF
. TRBJ1-1 . TRBV7-8 TGTGCCAGCAGCCCCCGGGCATTCGTCACTGAAGCTTTCTTT CASSPRAFVTEAFF
. TRBJ1-2 . TRBV19 TGTGCCACCCAAGGGGGTGGGTCGGGCTACACCTTC CATQGGGSGYTF
. TRBJ2-3 once TRBV19 TGTGCCAGTAGTATGTCTGTAATCGGGGATACGCAGTATTTT CASSMSVIGDTQYF
. TRBJ2-2 . TRBV9 TGTGCCAGCAGCACGATCTCGGCGGGAAAAAACACCGGGGAGCTGTTTTTT CASSTISAGKNTGELFF
. TRBJ1-5 few TRBV6-4 TGTGCCAGCAGTGACTCGAACGAGCAGGTCGAGGCTGGTGTACGGCCCCAGCATTTT CASSDSNEQVEAGVRPQHF
. TRBJ2-7 . TRBV12-3/TRBV12-4 TGTGCCAGCACTGACGGGACGGGCGAGCAGTACTTC CASTDGTGEQYF
TRBD1 TRBJ2-3 . TRBV7-2 TGTGCCAGCAGCGCCCGGACAGGGGTGAGCACAGATACGCAGTATTTT CASSARTGVSTDTQYF
. TRBJ1-4 . TRBV23-1 TGCGCCAGCAGTCTGTCAGGGGACTCTTCGGGTAATGAAAAACTGTTTTTT CASSLSGDSSGNEKLFF
. TRBJ1-3 . TRBV7-9 TGTGCCAGCAGCTCCCCTGCGAACACCATATATTTT CASSSPANTIYF
. TRBJ2-7 . TRBV7-2 TGTGCCAGCAGCGCCAGCTCCTACGAGCAGTACTTC CASSASSYEQYF
TRBD1 TRBJ2-7 . TRBV27 TGTGCCAGCAGTTTAAGAGTCGCAGGGGGCGAGCAGTACTTC CASSLRVAGGEQYF
. TRBJ2-7 . TRBV3-1/TRBV3-2 TGTGCCAGCAGCCGCTCCGGGGACACCTACGAGCAGTACTTC CASSRSGDTYEQYF
. TRBJ1-1 . TRBV11-2 TGTGCCAGCAGCTTAATTTCCGGTACAGGGTCCCTTGGAGCTTTCTTT CASSLISGTGSLGAFF
TRBD1 TRBJ1-2 . TRBV7-2 TGTGCCAGCAGCACCGTGGACAGGGCCTATGGCTACACCTTC CASSTVDRAYGYTF
TRBD1 TRBJ1-2 once TRBV27 TGTGCCAGCAGTTTCGGGACAGGGCGCAGTGACTATGGCTACACCTTC CASSFGTGRSDYGYTF
. TRBJ2-7 . TRBV13 TGTGCCAGCAGCTTAGTTTCCAGCGGCTCCTACGAGCAGTACTTC CASSLVSSGSYEQYF
. TRBJ2-7 . TRBV6-5 TGTGCCAGCCGAACACATTACGACGCCTCCTACGAGCAGTACTTC CASRTHYDASYEQYF
. TRBJ2-2 . TRBV7-9 TGTGCCAGCAGCTTAGCGTCGGCGGCGAACACCGGGGAGCTGTTTTTT CASSLASAANTGELFF
TRBD1 TRBJ2-2 once TRBV28 TGTGCCAGCAGTTGGGCCCTGGGACAGGACACCGGGGAGCTGTTTTTT CASSWALGQDTGELFF
. TRBJ2-7 . TRBV3-1/TRBV3-2 TGTGCCAGCAGCCAACCCGGGACGAATTCCGAGCAGTACTTC CASSQPGTNSEQYF
TRBD2 TRBJ2-5 . TRBV29-1 TGCAGCGTTGGTCGGGAGGGCCCCCAAGAGACCCAGTACTTC CSVGREGPQETQYF
. TRBJ1-1 . TRBV5-4 TGTGCCAGCAGCTTGGATTCAGGGTCTCATACGTTCACTGAAGCTTTCTTT CASSLDSGSHTFTEAFF
. TRBJ1-1 . TRBV18 TGTGCCAGCTCACCACCGTCCTCATGGGGTACTGAAGCTTTCTTT CASSPPSSWGTEAFF
. TRBJ1-2 . TRBV6-6 TGTGCCAGCAGATCCAGTAACTATGGCTACACCTTC CASRSSNYGYTF
TRBD1 TRBJ1-2 . TRBV7-9 TGTGCCAGCAGCTTAGTCACAGGGGAAGATGGCTACACCTTC CASSLVTGEDGYTF
. TRBJ1-2 once TRBV5-4 TGTGCCAGCAGCCGACAGACTATCTATGGCTACACCTTC CASSRQTIYGYTF
. TRBJ1-1 . TRBV7-8 TGTGCCAGCAGTAACAGGATGAACACTGAAGCTTTCTTT CASSNRMNTEAFF
. TRBJ1-1 . TRBV2 TGTGCCAGCAGTGTGCAGGGGAACACTGAAGCTTTCTTT CASSVQGNTEAFF
TRBD2 TRBJ2-7 . TRBV19 TGTGCCAGTAGAGCCCTCGGTAGCGGGAGCTCCTACGAGCAGTACTTC CASRALGSGSSYEQYF
. TRBJ1-2 . TRBV27 TGTGCCAGCAGTAAGACAGGCGGAAACTATGGCTACACCTTC CASSKTGGNYGYTF
TRBD2 TRBJ2-4 . TRBV11-2 TGTGCCAGCAGCCGCCCGGGGACTAGCGGGAGGGCCGGAAACATTCAGTACTTC CASSRPGTSGRAGNIQYF
. TRBJ2-1 . TRBV5-1 TGCGCCAGCAGCTTTATTCAGGGACCTCACTACAATGAGCAGTTCTTC CASSFIQGPHYNEQFF
TRBD1 TRBJ2-3 . TRBV28 TGTGCCAGCAGTCCGAGTCAGGGGGCGATCACAGATACGCAGTATTTT CASSPSQGAITDTQYF
. TRBJ2-3 . TRBV9 TGTGCCAGCAGCGTAGAAGGGGTTGGGACAGATACGCAGTATTTT CASSVEGVGTDTQYF
TRBD1 TRBJ1-6 . TRBV28 TGTGCCAGCGAGTCCGGGACAGATAATTCACCCCTCCACTTT CASESGTDNSPLHF
. TRBJ1-5 . TRBV7-6 TGTGCCAGCAGCTTAGGGCAGGCCCCTAATCAGCCCCAGCATTTT CASSLGQAPNQPQHF
. TRBJ2-1 . TRBV15 TGTGCCACCCGAATTTGGCCCTACAATGAGCAGTTCTTC CATRIWPYNEQFF
TRBD1 TRBJ2-7 . TRBV15 TGTGCCACCGCTGGACAGGGGTCCGAGCAGTACTTC CATAGQGSEQYF
. TRBJ2-2 . TRBV27 TGTGCCAGCAGCCCTGTGAGTAGCGGCCGCTCGAACACCGGGGAGCTGTTTTTT CASSPVSSGRSNTGELFF
. TRBJ2-3 . TRBV12-5 TGTGCTAGTGGTACTTCAAGGGCAGATACGCAGTATTTT CASGTSRADTQYF